This T cell receptor beta chain emerged from a study of Graves' ophthalmopathy and Graves' hyperthyroidism. General study findings and limits: Most expanded thyroid clonotypes above 0.001 frequency also appeared in blood. With roughly 69% sensitivity and 72.22% specificity, the model predicted ophthalmopathy progression.

The authors amplified TCR beta CDR3 regions, and they did so from RNA transcripts for repertoire sequencing. In the first round, RT-PCR was carried out with HTBI primers, and a multiplex PCR formed the second round. One entry per CDR3 protein results from TCRdb running MiXCR on the multiplex PCR reads. The table shows around 1,000,000 distinct CDR3 sequences, with 35% to 40% occurring only once. There are many counts of this clonotype. Its matching antigen is unknown. Other autoimmune diseases, uncontrolled infections, pregnancy and lactation each led to patient exclusion. Sequenced sample: peripheral blood or thyroid tissue (not recorded which). This sequence originates from an adult man with Graves' hyperthyroidism.

Here the CDR3 DNA reads TGTGCCAGCAGTTTATCCCCTTCGGGGGCGCATTGGGGTGGCTACACCTTC. This sequence encodes CASSLSPSGAHWGGYTF. The chain employs TRBV12-3 or TRBV12-4 and TRBJ1-2; D is perhaps TRBD1 (6 bases). V was cut by 2 bases and J by 7 bases, with 23 bases left in between. The CDR3 covers 17 residues.